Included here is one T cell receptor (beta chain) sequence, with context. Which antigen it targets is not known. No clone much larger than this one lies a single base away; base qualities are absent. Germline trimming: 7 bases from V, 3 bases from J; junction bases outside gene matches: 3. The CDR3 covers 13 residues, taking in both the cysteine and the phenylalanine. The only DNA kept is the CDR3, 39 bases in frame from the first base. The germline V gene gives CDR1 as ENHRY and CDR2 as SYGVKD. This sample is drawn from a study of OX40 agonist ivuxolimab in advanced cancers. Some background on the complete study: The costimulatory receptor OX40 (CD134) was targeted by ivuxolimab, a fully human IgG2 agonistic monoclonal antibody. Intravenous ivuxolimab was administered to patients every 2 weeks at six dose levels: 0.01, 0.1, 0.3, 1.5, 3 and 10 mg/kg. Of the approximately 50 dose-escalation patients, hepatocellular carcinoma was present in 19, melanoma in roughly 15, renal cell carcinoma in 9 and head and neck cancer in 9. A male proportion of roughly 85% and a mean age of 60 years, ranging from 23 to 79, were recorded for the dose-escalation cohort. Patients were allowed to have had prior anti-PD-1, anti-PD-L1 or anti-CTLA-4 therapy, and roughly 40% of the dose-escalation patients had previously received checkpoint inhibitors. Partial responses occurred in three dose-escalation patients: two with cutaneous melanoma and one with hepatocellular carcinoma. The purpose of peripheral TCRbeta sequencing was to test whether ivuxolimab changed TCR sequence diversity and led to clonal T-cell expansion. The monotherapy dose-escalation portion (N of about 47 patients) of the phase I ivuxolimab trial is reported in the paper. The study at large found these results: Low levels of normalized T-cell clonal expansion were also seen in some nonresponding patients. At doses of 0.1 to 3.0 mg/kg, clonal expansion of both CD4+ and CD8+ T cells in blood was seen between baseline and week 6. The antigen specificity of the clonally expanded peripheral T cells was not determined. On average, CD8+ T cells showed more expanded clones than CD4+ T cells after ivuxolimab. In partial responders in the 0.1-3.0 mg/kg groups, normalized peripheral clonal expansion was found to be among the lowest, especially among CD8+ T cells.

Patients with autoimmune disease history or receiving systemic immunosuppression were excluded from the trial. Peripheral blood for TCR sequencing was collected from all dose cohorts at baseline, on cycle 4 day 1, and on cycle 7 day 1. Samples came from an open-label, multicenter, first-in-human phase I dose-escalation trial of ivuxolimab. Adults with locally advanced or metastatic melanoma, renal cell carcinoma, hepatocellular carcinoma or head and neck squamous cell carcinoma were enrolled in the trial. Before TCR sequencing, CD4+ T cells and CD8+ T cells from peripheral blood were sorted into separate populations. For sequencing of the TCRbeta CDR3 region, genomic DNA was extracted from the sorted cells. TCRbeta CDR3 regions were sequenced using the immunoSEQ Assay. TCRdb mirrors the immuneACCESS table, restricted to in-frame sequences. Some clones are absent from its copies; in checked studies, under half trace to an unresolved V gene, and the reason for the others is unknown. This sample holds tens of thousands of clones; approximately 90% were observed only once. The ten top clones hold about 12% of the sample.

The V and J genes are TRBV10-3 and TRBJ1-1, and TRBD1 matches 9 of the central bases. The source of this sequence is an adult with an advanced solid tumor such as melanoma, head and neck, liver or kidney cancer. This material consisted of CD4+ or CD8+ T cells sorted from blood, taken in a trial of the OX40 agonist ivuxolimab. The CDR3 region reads CAITRTGDTEAFF. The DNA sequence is TGTGCCATCACCCGGACAGGGGACACTGAAGCTTTCTTT.